This T cell receptor beta chain was sequenced during a study of CD4+ T cells in melanoma. Study outcomes and limitations: CD8+ T cell, macrophage and B cell function reportedly correlated with neoantigen-specific CD4+ T cells. Reportedly, melanoma neoantigen-specific CD4+ T cells showed varied differentiation states.

V lost 2 bases and J 5 bases, leaving 19 bases between the germline ends. There are 18 residues in the CDR3. From germline, CDR1 is SEHNR and CDR2 FQNEAQ (reference sequence). Here immunoSEQ multiplex PCR was the method, and the copy in TCRdb shows in-frame clones only, minus some. Of 4,500 to 5,000 clones listed, about 64% were seen once; the top ten hold roughly 29%. As to this clone: As yet, its antigen is unknown.

The sample consisted of cells from a culture (not recorded whether cultured in vitro). The origin of this receptor is a human donor with melanoma. The chain has TRBV7-9 and TRBJ1-6; D remains unclear. The CDR3 spells CASSLYPRHDEDNSPLHF. DNA of the CDR3: TGTGCCAGCAGCTTATACCCCCGGCATGACGAGGATAATTCACCCCTCCACTTT. Full variable domain (outside the CDR3, taken from reference TRBV7-9 and TRBJ1-6): DTGVSQNPRHKITKRGQNVTFRCDPISEHNRLYWYRQTLGQGPEFLTYFQNEAQLEKSRLLSDRFSAERPKGSFSTLEIQRTEQGDSAMYLCASSLYPRHDEDNSPLHFGNGTRLTVT.